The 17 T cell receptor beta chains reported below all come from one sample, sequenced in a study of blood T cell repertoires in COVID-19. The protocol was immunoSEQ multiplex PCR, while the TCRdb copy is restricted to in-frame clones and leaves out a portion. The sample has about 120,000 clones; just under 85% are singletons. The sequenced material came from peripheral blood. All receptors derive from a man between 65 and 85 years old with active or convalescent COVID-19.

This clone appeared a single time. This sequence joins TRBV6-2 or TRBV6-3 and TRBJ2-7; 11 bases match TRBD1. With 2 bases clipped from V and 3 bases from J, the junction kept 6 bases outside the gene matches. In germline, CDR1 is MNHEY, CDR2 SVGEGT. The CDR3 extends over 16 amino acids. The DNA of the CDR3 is TGTGCCAGCAGTTACGTTCGGACAGGGGGCATCTACGAGCAGTACTTC. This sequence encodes CASSYVRTGGIYEQYF.

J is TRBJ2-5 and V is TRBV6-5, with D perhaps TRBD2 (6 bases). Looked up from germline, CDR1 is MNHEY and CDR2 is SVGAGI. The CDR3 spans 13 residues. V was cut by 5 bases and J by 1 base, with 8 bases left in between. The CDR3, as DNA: TGTGCCAGCAGTCAGCGGGTCCAAGAGACCCAGTACTTC. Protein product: CASSQRVQETQYF.

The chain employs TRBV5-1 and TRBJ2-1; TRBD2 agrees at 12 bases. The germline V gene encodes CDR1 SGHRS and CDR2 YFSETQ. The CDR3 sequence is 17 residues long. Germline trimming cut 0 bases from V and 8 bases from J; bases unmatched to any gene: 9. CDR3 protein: CASSLVPRLAGDDEQFF. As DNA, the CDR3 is TGCGCCAGCAGCTTGGTCCCTCGACTAGCGGGAGATGATGAGCAGTTCTTC.

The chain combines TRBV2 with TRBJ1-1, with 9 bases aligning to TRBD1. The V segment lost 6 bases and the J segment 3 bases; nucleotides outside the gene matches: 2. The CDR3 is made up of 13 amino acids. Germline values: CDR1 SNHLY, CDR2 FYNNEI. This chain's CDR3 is CASSGDRDTEAFF. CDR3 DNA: TGTGCCAGCAGCGGGGACAGGGACACTGAAGCTTTCTTT.

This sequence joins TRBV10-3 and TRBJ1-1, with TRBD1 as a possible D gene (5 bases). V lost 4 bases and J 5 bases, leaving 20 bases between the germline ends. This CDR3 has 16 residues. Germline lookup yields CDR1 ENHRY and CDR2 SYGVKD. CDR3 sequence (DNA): TGTGCCATCAGTGCCCCCCTGGGGCCCACGAGGACTGAAGCTTTCTTT. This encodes CAISAPLGPTRTEAFF.

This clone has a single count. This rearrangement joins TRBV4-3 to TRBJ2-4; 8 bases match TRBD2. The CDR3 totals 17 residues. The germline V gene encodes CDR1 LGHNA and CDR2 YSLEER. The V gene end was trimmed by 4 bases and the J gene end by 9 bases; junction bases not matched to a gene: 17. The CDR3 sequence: CASSPTLIAGRVGIQYF. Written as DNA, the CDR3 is TGCGCCAGCAGCCCCACCTTAATAGCGGGGAGGGTCGGCATTCAGTACTTC.

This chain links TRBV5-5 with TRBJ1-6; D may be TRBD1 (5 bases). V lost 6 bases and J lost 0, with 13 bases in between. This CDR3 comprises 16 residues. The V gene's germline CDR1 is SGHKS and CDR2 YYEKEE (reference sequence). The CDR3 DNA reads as TGTGCCAGCACATCGTCGGGGGGCTCCTATAATTCACCCCTCCACTTT. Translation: CASTSSGGSYNSPLHF.

CDR3 DNA sequence: TGTGCCAGCAGCTTTGGCGGGAGGGCCAACACCGGGGAGCTGTTTTTT. Protein: CASSFGGRANTGELFF. This sequence joins TRBV5-4 and TRBJ2-2, with 9 bases that match TRBD2. This CDR3 is built from 16 residues. The germline V gene encodes CDR1 SGHNT and CDR2 YYREEE (reference sequence). V lost 2 bases to trimming and J lost 2 bases; unmatched junction nucleotides: 4.

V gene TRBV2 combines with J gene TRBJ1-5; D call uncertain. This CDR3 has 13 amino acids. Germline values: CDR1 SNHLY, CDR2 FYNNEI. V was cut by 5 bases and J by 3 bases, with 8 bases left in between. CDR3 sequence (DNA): TGTGCCAGCAGTTGGCATAACAATCAGCCCCAGCATTTT. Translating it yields CASSWHNNQPQHF.

The CDR3 sequence: CASSCASLPSTDTQYF. DNA of the CDR3: TGTGCCAGCAGCTGTGCTAGTTTACCTAGCACAGATACGCAGTATTTT. The chain couples TRBV7-4 to TRBJ2-3; D gene ambiguous. The CDR3 has 16 amino acids. Germline values: CDR1 SGHVT, CDR2 SQSDAQ. Between the trimmed V and J ends, which lost 4 bases and 0 bases, there was a span of 14 bases.

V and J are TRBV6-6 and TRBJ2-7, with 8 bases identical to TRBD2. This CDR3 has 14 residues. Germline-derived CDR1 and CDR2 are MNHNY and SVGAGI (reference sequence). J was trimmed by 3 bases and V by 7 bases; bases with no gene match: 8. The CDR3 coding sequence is TGTGCCAGCACCTTGACTAGCGCCGGCTACGAGCAGTACTTC. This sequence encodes CASTLTSAGYEQYF.

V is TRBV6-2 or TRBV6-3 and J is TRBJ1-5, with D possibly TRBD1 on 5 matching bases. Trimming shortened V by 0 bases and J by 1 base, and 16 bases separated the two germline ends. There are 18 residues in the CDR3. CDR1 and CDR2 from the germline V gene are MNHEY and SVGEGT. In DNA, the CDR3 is TGTGCCAGCAGTTACTCGATAGCGGAGGACAAGAGCAATCAGCCCCAGCATTTT. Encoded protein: CASSYSIAEDKSNQPQHF.

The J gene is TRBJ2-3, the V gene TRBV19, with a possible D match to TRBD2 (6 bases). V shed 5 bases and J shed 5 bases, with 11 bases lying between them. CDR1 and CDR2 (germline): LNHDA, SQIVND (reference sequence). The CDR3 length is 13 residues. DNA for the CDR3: TGTGCCAGTAGTGCGGGATGGGGAGATACGCAGTATTTT. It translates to CASSAGWGDTQYF.

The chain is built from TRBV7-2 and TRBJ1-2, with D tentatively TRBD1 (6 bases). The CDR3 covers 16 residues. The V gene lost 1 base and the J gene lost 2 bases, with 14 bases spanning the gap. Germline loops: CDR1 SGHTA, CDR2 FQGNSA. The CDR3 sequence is CASSLVSQGFNYGYTF. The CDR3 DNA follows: TGTGCCAGCAGCTTAGTATCACAGGGATTCAACTATGGCTACACCTTC.

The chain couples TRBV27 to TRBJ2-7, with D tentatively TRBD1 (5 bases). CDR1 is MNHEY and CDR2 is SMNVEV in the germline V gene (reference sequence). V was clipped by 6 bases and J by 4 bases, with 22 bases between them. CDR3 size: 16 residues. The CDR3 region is CASRTRNRLGLYEQYF. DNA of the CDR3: TGTGCCAGCAGGACCCGTAACAGGCTGGGATTATACGAGCAGTACTTC.

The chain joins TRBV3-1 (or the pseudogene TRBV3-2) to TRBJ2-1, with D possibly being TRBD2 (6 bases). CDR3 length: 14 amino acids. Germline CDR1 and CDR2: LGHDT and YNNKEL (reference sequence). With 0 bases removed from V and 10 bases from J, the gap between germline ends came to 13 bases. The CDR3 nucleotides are TGTGCCAGCAGCCAAGATCTGGGGGGTTTAGAGCAGTTCTTC. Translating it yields CASSQDLGGLEQFF.

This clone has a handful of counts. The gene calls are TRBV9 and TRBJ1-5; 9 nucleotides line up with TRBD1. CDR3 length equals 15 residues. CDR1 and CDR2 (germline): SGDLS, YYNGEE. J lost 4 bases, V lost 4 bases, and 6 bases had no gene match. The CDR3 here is CASSPGTGKNQPQHF. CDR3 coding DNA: TGTGCCAGCAGCCCTGGGACAGGGAAGAATCAGCCCCAGCATTTT.